The 30 T cell receptor beta chains reported below all come from one sample, sequenced in a study of OX40 agonist ivuxolimab in advanced cancers. Generated by immunoSEQ multiplex PCR, the TCRdb table keeps only in-frame clones and is missing some. The data hold under 90,000 clones, with around nine tenths observed a single time. The material sequenced was CD4+ or CD8+ T cells sorted from blood, taken in a trial of the OX40 agonist ivuxolimab. Receptors were obtained from an adult with an advanced solid tumor such as melanoma, head and neck, liver or kidney cancer.

The rearrangement joins TRBV6-6 to TRBJ1-1; D is uncertain. The V gene's germline CDR1 is MNHNY and CDR2 SVGAGI (reference sequence). V was cut by 2 bases and J by 6 bases, with 4 bases left in between. The CDR3 length is 11 residues. The CDR3 DNA sequence: TGTGCCAGCAGTTACAGGGCTGAAGCTTTCTTT. Amino acid sequence: CASSYRAEAFF.

This clone showed up just a few times. This chain connects TRBV5-8 to TRBJ2-2, with 15 bases identical to TRBD2. J gave up 5 bases and V 10 bases, and 6 bases lay outside the gene matches. The CDR3 totals 15 residues. Per germline, CDR1 SGHTS and CDR2 YDEGEE. CDR3 nucleotide sequence: TGTGCCGGGACTAGCGGGAGGCTGAGGACCGGGGAGCTGTTTTTT. As protein: CAGTSGRLRTGELFF.

The chain carries TRBV29-1 and TRBJ2-5; possible D gene TRBD1, 6 bases. Deletions cut 4 bases from V and 5 bases from J, with 11 bases between. Germline CDR1 reads SQVTM; CDR2 reads ANQGSEA. The CDR3 totals 12 residues. The CDR3 DNA follows: TGCAGCGTTGTCTCAGGGGACGAGACCCAGTACTTC. This gives the protein CSVVSGDETQYF.

V gene TRBV28 combines with J gene TRBJ1-2; TRBD1 matches at 9 bases. This CDR3 has 16 amino acids. Trimming at V came to 4 bases and at J to 2 bases, leaving 8 bases not matched to a gene. Germline CDR1 and CDR2: MDHEN and SYDVKM. The CDR3: CASSSPMGTGNYGYTF. As DNA, the CDR3 is TGTGCCAGCAGTTCTCCCATGGGGACAGGGAACTATGGCTACACCTTC.

The chain has TRBV6-5 and TRBJ1-2, with 8 bases lining up with TRBD1. CDR1 MNHEY and CDR2 SVGAGI come from the germline V gene. V shed 7 bases and J 6 bases; nucleotides not matched to a gene: 4. The CDR3 spans 12 residues. CDR3 bases: TGTGCCAGCAACGACAGGGGACATGGCTACACCTTC. Translation: CASNDRGHGYTF.

J is TRBJ2-1 and V is TRBV7-6, with 8 nucleotides matching TRBD2. J lost 6 bases, V lost 5 bases, and 9 bases had no gene match. This CDR3 has 15 residues. The V gene's germline CDR1 is SGHVS and CDR2 FNYEAQ. The CDR3: CASSPLSGSTNEQFF. The CDR3 region has the DNA TGTGCCAGCAGCCCCCTAAGCGGGAGCACCAATGAGCAGTTCTTC.

This clone was recorded once. The chain couples TRBV19 to TRBJ2-3; no definite D call. The V end lost 7 bases, the J end lost 0 bases, and 14 bases lay between the germline ends. Germline V gene data show CDR1 as LNHDA and CDR2 as SQIVND (reference sequence). The CDR3 has 15 residues. Here the CDR3 reads CASTPDGPSTDTQYF. CDR3 DNA: TGTGCCAGTACCCCGGATGGGCCTAGCACAGATACGCAGTATTTT. The whole variable domain, filled in from reference TRBV19 and TRBJ2-3, reads DGGITQSPKYLFRKEGQNVTLSCEQNLNHDAMYWYRQDPGQGLRLIYYSQIVNDFQKGDIAEGYSVSREKKESFPLTVTSAQKNPTAFYLCASTPDGPSTDTQYFGPGTRLTVL.

The chain is built from TRBV7-9 and TRBJ2-7; TRBD2 matches at 9 bases. The CDR3 loop spans 15 amino acids. Germline CDR1 is SEHNR and CDR2 is FQNEAQ (reference sequence). The ends lost 5 bases at V and 0 bases at J; junction bases unmatched: 5. CDR3 coding DNA: TGTGCCAGCAGCCAAGGAGCGGGAGGCTCCTACGAGCAGTACTTC. It translates to CASSQGAGGSYEQYF.

The rearrangement links TRBV6-8 to TRBJ2-2, with D unclear. CDR1 MNHGY and CDR2 SAAAGT come from the germline V gene. Trimming took off 0 bases at V and 0 bases at J, with 8 bases between the two ends. This CDR3 is 16 amino acids long. The CDR3 coding sequence is TGTGCCAGCAGTTACTCTGGCCTTGCGAACACCGGGGAGCTGTTTTTT. The encoded protein is CASSYSGLANTGELFF.

V usage is TRBV19 and J usage is TRBJ2-1; TRBD2 matches at 8 bases. Germline CDR1 is LNHDA and CDR2 is SQIVND (reference sequence). J was trimmed by 5 bases and V by 5 bases; bases with no gene match: 14. The CDR3 runs to 17 residues. As DNA, the CDR3 is TGTGCCAGTAGTGGCCTTCTCACGGGAGGGCGGGACAATGAGCAGTTCTTC. It specifies CASSGLLTGGRDNEQFF.

This clone was detected once. The chain is built from TRBV5-4 and TRBJ2-2; 7 bases are shared with TRBD2. The CDR3 spans 13 residues. Trimming at V came to 9 bases and at J to 2 bases, leaving 4 bases not matched to a gene. Germline V gene sequence: CDR1 SGHNT, CDR2 YYREEE (reference sequence). The CDR3 coding sequence is TGTGCCACCCTAGCGGTAAACACCGGGGAGCTGTTTTTT. It codes for CATLAVNTGELFF.

The chain recombines TRBV5-4 with TRBJ2-3; D is unresolved. The CDR3 contains 16 residues. Germline loops: CDR1 SGHNT, CDR2 YYREEE (reference sequence). Trimming took off 3 bases at V and 1 base at J, with 15 bases between the two ends. The CDR3 is CASSSPIGSGTDTQYF. As DNA, the CDR3 is TGTGCCAGCAGCTCACCGATCGGTTCGGGCACAGATACGCAGTATTTT. Full variable domain (remainder filled in from reference TRBV5-4 and TRBJ2-3): ETGVTQSPTHLIKTRGQQVTLRCSSQSGHNTVSWYQQALGQGPQFIFQYYREEENGRGNFPPRFSGLQFPNYSSELNVNALELDDSALYLCASSSPIGSGTDTQYFGPGTRLTVL.

V is TRBV10-1 and J is TRBJ2-1, with D perhaps TRBD1 (5 bases). The CDR3 is 14 residues long. Germline lookup yields CDR1 WNHNN and CDR2 SYGVQD (reference sequence). Trimming cost V 6 bases and J 9 bases, with 18 bases left between them. The CDR3: CASSAGPQVGEQFF. CDR3 sequence (DNA): TGCGCCAGCAGCGCCGGCCCACAGGTCGGTGAGCAGTTCTTC.

This chain uses TRBV7-2 with TRBJ2-7; unclear D gene. Trimming removed 5 bases at V and 0 bases at J, with 14 bases between. Germline CDR1 and CDR2: SGHTA and FQGNSA. This CDR3 is 15 amino acids long. The CDR3: CASSGSFVSSYEQYF. The DNA for the CDR3 is TGTGCCAGCAGCGGATCTTTCGTTAGCTCCTACGAGCAGTACTTC. The complete variable domain, with remaining parts taken from reference TRBV7-2 and TRBJ2-7, reads GAGVSQSPSNKVTEKGKDVELRCDPISGHTALYWYRQSLGQGLEFLIYFQGNSAPDKSGLPSDRFSAERTGGSVSTLTIQRTQQEDSAVYLCASSGSFVSSYEQYFGPGTRLTVT.

This chain uses TRBV18 with TRBJ2-2; D perhaps matches TRBD2 (7 bases). The V and J ends lost 7 bases and 6 bases respectively, with 12 bases between them. CDR1 is KGHSH and CDR2 is LQKENI in the germline V gene. The CDR3 consists of 13 residues. CDR3 coding DNA: TGTGCCAGCTACGGGGGGCCTTCCGGGGAGCTGTTTTTT. Translating it yields CASYGGPSGELFF.

The chain has TRBV5-4 and TRBJ2-1; the D gene could be TRBD1 or TRBD2 (5 bases each). CDR3 length: 13 amino acids. Trimming left V 4 bases short and J 9 bases short, with 14 bases between. Germline values: CDR1 SGHNT, CDR2 YYREEE (reference sequence). The CDR3 sequence: CASSLGPEAEQFF. CDR3 DNA sequence: TGTGCCAGCAGCCTGGGACCTGAGGCTGAGCAGTTCTTC.

The chain recombines TRBV18 with TRBJ1-2; possible D gene TRBD1, 6 bases. V dropped 2 bases and J dropped 8 bases, with 15 bases sitting between them. The germline CDR1 and CDR2 sequences are KGHSH and LQKENI. This CDR3 is built from 14 residues. The CDR3 nucleotides are TGTGCCAGCTCACCAAGTTCAGGGGCTGAAGGCTACACCTTC. The encoded protein is CASSPSSGAEGYTF.

The V gene is TRBV5-1, the J gene TRBJ1-2, with D possibly matching TRBD1 (5 bases). V lost 4 bases, J lost 3 bases, and 13 bases lay in between. Germline-derived CDR1 and CDR2 are SGHRS and YFSETQ. CDR3 size: 14 residues. CDR3 in amino acids: CASSRRGADYGYTF. For the CDR3, the DNA is TGCGCCAGCAGCCGACGGGGCGCGGACTATGGCTACACCTTC.

This chain connects TRBV29-1 to TRBJ2-7, with D possibly being TRBD2 (6 bases). V was trimmed by 1 base and J by 7 bases, leaving 17 bases between them. The CDR3 has 14 residues. Germline CDR1 SQVTM, CDR2 ANQGSEA. CDR3 nucleotide sequence: TGCAGCGTTGAAGGGCGGGACGGCCCTGGAGAGCAGTACTTC. Protein: CSVEGRDGPGEQYF.

The chain is built from TRBV2 and TRBJ2-2; 10 nucleotides match TRBD1. The CDR3 loop spans 15 amino acids. The J segment lost 1 base and the V segment lost 7 bases, leaving 3 bases of the junction unmatched. Looked up from germline, CDR1 is SNHLY and CDR2 is FYNNEI. The CDR3 nucleotides read TGTGCCAGCACGGGACAGGGGAGGAACACCGGGGAGCTGTTTTTT. This encodes CASTGQGRNTGELFF.

This rearrangement joins TRBV28 to TRBJ2-7, with D possibly TRBD1 on 5 matching bases. The V and J ends lost 1 base and 0 bases respectively, with 13 bases between them. The CDR3 contains 16 residues. CDR1 MDHEN and CDR2 SYDVKM come from the germline V gene. CDR3 coding DNA: TGTGCCAGCAGTTTATCTGGGATTGGGGCCTCCTACGAGCAGTACTTC. Encoded protein: CASSLSGIGASYEQYF.

This chain links TRBV30 with TRBJ2-4; no reliable D call. Germline CDR1 reads GTSNPN; CDR2 reads SVGIG (reference sequence). CDR3 length equals 16 residues. The V gene lost 1 base and the J gene lost 0 bases, with 13 bases spanning the gap. The CDR3 region is CAWSGAKQLAKNIQYF. The CDR3 DNA reads as TGTGCCTGGAGTGGGGCGAAACAACTAGCCAAAAACATTCAGTACTTC.

V usage is TRBV19 and J usage is TRBJ2-3; 8 bases are a match to TRBD1. J gave up 4 bases and V 4 bases, and 19 bases lay outside the gene matches. The CDR3 has 19 amino acids. Germline V lookup: CDR1 LNHDA, CDR2 SQIVND (reference sequence). The CDR3 protein is CASSTYPRGLVPAADTQYF. The CDR3 region has the DNA TGTGCCAGTAGTACCTACCCCAGGGGGCTGGTTCCAGCCGCAGATACGCAGTATTTT.

J is TRBJ2-3 and V is TRBV18; D gene ambiguous. CDR3 length: 14 residues. The germline gives CDR1 KGHSH, CDR2 LQKENI. Deletions cut 8 bases from V and 0 bases from J, with 12 bases between. The CDR3 protein is CASPSADSTDTQYF. CDR3 nucleotide sequence: TGTGCCAGCCCATCGGCAGATAGCACAGATACGCAGTATTTT.

The chain uses TRBV5-1 and TRBJ2-1; D is unclear. This CDR3 spans 16 amino acids. V lost 4 bases, J lost 2 bases, and 16 bases lay in between. Germline V gene sequence: CDR1 SGHRS, CDR2 YFSETQ. As DNA, the CDR3 is TGCGCCAGCAGCAGAAGTTTAGGTACAACCTACAATGAGCAGTTCTTC. Protein: CASSRSLGTTYNEQFF.

With regard to this clone: No DNA is shown, since the ends of the CDR3 on it are uncertain; the CDR3 is the one TCRdb lists. V gene TRBV19 combines with J gene TRBJ2-5; TRBD1, the table's D call, lacks a check against the DNA. Ends included, the CDR3 has 16 residues. CDR1 and CDR2 from the germline V gene are LNHDA and SQIVND (reference sequence). The CDR3 sequence is CASSSGQGTIQETQYF.

The chain joins TRBV28 to TRBJ1-1, with D perhaps matching TRBD1 (6 bases). This CDR3 is 15 amino acids long. Germline loops: CDR1 MDHEN, CDR2 SYDVKM. V gave up 7 bases and J gave up 1 base, with 16 bases separating them. The CDR3 protein is CASTDGGQGNTEAFF. For the CDR3, the DNA is TGTGCCAGCACCGATGGGGGGCAGGGGAACACTGAAGCTTTCTTT.

This sequence joins TRBV19 and TRBJ2-1; 8 positions agree with TRBD2. The CDR3 extends over 17 amino acids. The V segment lost 5 bases and the J segment 3 bases; nucleotides outside the gene matches: 12. CDR1 and CDR2 from the germline V gene are LNHDA and SQIVND (reference sequence). In DNA form, the CDR3 reads TGTGCCAGTAGTCAACCCCGGGGGGGTTCCCTCTACAATGAGCAGTTCTTC. It encodes CASSQPRGGSLYNEQFF.

V and J are TRBV19 and TRBJ2-5; 15 positions agree with TRBD2. This CDR3 has 19 residues. The germline V gene encodes CDR1 LNHDA and CDR2 SQIVND (reference sequence). V was clipped by 4 bases and J by 2 bases; unmatched bases: 11. As DNA, the CDR3 is TGTGCCAGTAGTAACGGGACTAGCGGGAGGTCTTCGCGGCAAGAGACCCAGTACTTC. As protein: CASSNGTSGRSSRQETQYF.

The chain uses TRBV9 and TRBJ2-5; a possible D gene is TRBD1 (6 bases). The germline CDR1 and CDR2 sequences are SGDLS and YYNGEE. This CDR3 contains 17 residues. Trimming removed 3 bases from V and 1 base from J, with 19 bases in between. CDR3 DNA: TGTGCCAGCAGCGCGCCTAACAGGGACAAATTCCAAGAGACCCAGTACTTC. This sequence encodes CASSAPNRDKFQETQYF.